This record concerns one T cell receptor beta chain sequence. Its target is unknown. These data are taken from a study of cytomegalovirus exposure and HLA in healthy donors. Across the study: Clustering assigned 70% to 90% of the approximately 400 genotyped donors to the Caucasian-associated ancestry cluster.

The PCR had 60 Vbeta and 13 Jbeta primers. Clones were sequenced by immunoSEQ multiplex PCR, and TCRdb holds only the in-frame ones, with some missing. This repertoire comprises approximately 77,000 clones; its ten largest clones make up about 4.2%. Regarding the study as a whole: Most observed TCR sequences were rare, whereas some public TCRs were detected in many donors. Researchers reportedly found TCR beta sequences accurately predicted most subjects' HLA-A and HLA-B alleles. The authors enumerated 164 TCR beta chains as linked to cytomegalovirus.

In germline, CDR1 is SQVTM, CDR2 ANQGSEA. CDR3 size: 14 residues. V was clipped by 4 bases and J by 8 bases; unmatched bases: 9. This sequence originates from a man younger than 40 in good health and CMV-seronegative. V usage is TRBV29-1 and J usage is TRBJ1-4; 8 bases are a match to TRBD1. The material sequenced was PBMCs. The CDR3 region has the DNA TGCAGCGTTGGACCCCAGGGGGCGGAAGAAAAACTGTTTTTT. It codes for CSVGPQGAEEKLFF.